This T cell receptor (beta chain) was documented in a study of T-cell reconstitution after alpha-beta-depleted transplantation in children (dated by TCRdb to 2016 to 2017). Background on the whole study: Using TCR repertoire profiling, the study quantitatively followed how T-cell immune reconstitution unfolded in children after TCRalphabeta/CD19-depleted allogeneic hematopoietic cell transplantation. The research as a whole found: In some patients, the high TCRbeta diversity seen at day 60 was put down to recipient T cells and intrathymic progenitors that had survived conditioning. The apparently early recovery of alphabetaT-cell counts about two months after transplant reportedly depended on only several hundred rapidly expanded clones that came from non-depleted graft cells. Over the following months the frequencies of hyperexpanded clones went down, and after one year T-cell counts and TCRbeta diversity were mostly credited to newly produced T cells.

There are a few counts of this clonotype. Its antigen is not yet known. No per-base quality is available; no much larger clone lies one base away. Library preparation was by PCR. The instrument given in TCRdb is Illumina HiSeq 2500. TCR library preparation used molecular barcoding, with unique molecular identifiers applied to normalize quantification of the TCRbeta repertoire. The public sequencing data were trimmed at Q25 with fastp and processed into clonotypes with MiXCR by TCRdb, which kept only in-frame beta chains. Each CDR3 protein gets just one entry, which takes the most common genes and DNA from the rows behind it. The sample table holds just over 950,000 distinct CDR3 sequences, of which about 29% were seen once. Roughly 30% of the sample belongs to the ten largest clones. Including the terminal cysteine and phenylalanine, the CDR3 comprises 17 residues. This entry keeps only the CDR3 DNA: 51 bases, framed from base 1. At the junction V is shortened by 2 bases and J by 0 bases; bases outside the gene matches: 4. For CDR1 and CDR2, the germline V gene lists SGHRS and YFSETQ.

The sample's treatment or condition, from its label and the paper: allogeneic hematopoietic cell transplantation with graft depleted of TCRalphabeta T cells and CD19 B cells. Transplant recipients were children who received TCRalphabeta/CD19-depleted allogeneic hematopoietic cell grafts. This specimen consisted of PBMCs, mostly from graft donor cells, obtained 360 days after TCRalphabeta/CD19-depleted stem cell transplant. The sequence links TRBV5-1 to TRBJ2-2; TRBD1 aligns with 10 central bases. This clonotype was sampled from a boy younger than two who had a stem cell transplant for SCID, so the T cells may come from the graft donor. CDR3 region: CASSFGTGVANTGELFF. The DNA sequence is TGCGCCAGCAGCTTCGGGACAGGGGTTGCGAACACCGGGGAGCTGTTTTTT.